This TCR beta chain was sequenced for a study of vaccination and CD4 T cells after COVID-19. Looking at the study overall: Either a CEFX pool, an HIV-1 Nef pool, or no peptide was added to control cultures.

Regarding treatment: roughly nine-day PBMC culture with coronavirus spike peptide pools or control peptides (ViraFEST assay). Half the growth medium was swapped for new IL-2 medium on days 3 and 7. Comments on this clonotype: The antigen remains unidentified.

With the Oncomine TCR Beta short-read assay, DNA from cultured CD4+ T cells was sequenced. TCRdb reprocessed the PCR reads with MiXCR, giving one entry per CDR3 protein. The sample records 11,000 to 15,000 distinct CDR3 sequences, around 40% being singletons. The sample taken for sequencing was cultured CD4+ T cells from blood. This sequence was found in a human donor with COVID-19.

The CDR3 is CASRSRGPGEQYF. Here the CDR3 DNA reads TGTGCCAGCAGGAGCAGGGGGCCGGGTGAGCAGTACTTC. V usage is TRBV6-1 and J usage is TRBJ2-7, with TRBD1 matching over 8 bases. The CDR3 contains 13 residues. J gave up 7 bases and V 6 bases, and 8 bases lay outside the gene matches. CDR1 and CDR2 (germline): MNHNS, SASEGT.